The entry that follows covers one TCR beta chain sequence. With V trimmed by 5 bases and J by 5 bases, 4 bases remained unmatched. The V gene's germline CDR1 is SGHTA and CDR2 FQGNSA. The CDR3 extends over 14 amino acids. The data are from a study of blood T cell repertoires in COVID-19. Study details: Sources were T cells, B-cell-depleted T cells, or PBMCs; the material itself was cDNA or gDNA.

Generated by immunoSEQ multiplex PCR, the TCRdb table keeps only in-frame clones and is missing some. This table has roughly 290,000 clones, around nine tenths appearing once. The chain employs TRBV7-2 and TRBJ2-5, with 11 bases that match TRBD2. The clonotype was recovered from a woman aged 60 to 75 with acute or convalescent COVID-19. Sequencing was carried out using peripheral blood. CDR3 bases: TGTGCCAGCAGCCTCCGGACTAGCGGGGAGACCCAGTACTTC. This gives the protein CASSLRTSGETQYF.